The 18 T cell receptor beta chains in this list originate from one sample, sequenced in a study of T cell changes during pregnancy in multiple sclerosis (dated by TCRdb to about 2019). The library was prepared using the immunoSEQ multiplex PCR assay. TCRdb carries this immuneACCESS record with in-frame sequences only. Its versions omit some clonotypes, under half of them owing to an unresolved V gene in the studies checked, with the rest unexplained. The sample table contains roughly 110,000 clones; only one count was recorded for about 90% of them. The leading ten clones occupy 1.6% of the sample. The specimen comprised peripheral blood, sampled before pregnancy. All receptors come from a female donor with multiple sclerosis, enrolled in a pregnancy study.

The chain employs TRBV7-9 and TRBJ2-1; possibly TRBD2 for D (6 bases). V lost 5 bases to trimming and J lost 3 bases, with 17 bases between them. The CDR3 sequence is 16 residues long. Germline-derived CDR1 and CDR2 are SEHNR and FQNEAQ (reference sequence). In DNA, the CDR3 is TGTGCCAGCAGCCACTCCCTAGCGCTAAACTACAATGAGCAGTTCTTC. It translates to CASSHSLALNYNEQFF.

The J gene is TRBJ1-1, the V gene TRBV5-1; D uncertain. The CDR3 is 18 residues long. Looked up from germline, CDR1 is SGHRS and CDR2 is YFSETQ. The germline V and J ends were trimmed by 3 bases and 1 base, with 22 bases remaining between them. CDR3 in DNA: TGCGCCAGCAGCTGGACTCTTCCCGGAGGCCTAACGAACACTGAAGCTTTCTTT. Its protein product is CASSWTLPGGLTNTEAFF.

The CDR3 sequence: CASSQGLLGNEQFF. The CDR3, as DNA: TGCGCCAGCAGCCAGGGACTACTAGGTAACGAGCAGTTCTTC. The rearrangement links TRBV4-1 to TRBJ2-1; 7 positions match TRBD2. The CDR3 runs to 14 residues. Per the germline V gene, CDR1 is MGHRA and CDR2 is YSYEKL. With 3 bases clipped from V and 10 bases from J, the junction kept 9 bases outside the gene matches.

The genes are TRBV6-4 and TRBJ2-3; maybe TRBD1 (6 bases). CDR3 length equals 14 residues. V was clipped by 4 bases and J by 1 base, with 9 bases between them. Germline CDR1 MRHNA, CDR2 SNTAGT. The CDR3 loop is CASSVKGGTDTQYF. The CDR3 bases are TGTGCCAGCAGTGTAAAGGGGGGCACAGATACGCAGTATTTT.

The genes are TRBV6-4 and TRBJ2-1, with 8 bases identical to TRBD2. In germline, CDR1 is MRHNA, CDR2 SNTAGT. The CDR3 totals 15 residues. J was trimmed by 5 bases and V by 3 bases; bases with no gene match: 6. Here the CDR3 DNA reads TGTGCCAGCAGTGAACGTCTAGCGGGTAACAATGAGCAGTTCTTC. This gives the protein CASSERLAGNNEQFF.

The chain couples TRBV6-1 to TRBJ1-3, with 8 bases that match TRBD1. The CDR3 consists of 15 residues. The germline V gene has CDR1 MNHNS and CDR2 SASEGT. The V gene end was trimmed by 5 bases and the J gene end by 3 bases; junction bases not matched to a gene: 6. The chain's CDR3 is CASSRQGWDGNTIYF. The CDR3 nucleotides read TGTGCCAGCAGTAGACAGGGGTGGGATGGAAACACCATATATTTT.

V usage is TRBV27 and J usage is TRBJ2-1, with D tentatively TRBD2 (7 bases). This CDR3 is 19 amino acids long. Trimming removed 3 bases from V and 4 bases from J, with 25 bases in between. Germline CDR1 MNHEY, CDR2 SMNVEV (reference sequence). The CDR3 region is CASSFREGGGALGYNEQFF. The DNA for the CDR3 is TGTGCCAGCAGTTTCAGAGAGGGGGGGGGTGCTCTAGGGTACAATGAGCAGTTCTTC.

In DNA, the CDR3 is TGTGCCTGGAACAGGGACTATAATTCACCCCTCCACTTT. The encoded protein is CAWNRDYNSPLHF. This sequence joins TRBV30 and TRBJ1-6; possible D gene TRBD1, 6 bases. Deletions cut 4 bases from V and 3 bases from J, with 7 bases between. Germline-derived CDR1 and CDR2 are GTSNPN and SVGIG (reference sequence). The CDR3 runs 13 residues.

In nucleotides, the CDR3 is TGTGCCAGCACCCCGCGTGTGGGGAGAGCTTTCTTT. Encoded protein: CASTPRVGRAFF. The V call is TRBV6-1, the J call TRBJ1-1, with D hard to call. This CDR3 comprises 12 residues. V lost 7 bases, J lost 10 bases, and 16 bases lay in between. CDR1 MNHNS and CDR2 SASEGT come from the germline V gene.

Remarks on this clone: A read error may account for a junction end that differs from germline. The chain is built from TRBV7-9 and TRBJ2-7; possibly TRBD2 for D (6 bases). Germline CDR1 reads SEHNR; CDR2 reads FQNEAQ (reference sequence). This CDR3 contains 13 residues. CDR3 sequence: CASSLESEGLGHF. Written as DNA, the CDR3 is TGTGCCAGCAGCTTGGAATCGGAGGGCTTGGGTCACTTC. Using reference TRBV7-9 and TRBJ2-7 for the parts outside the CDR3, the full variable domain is DTGVSQNPRHKITKRGQNVTFRCDPISEHNRLYWYRQTLGQGPEFLTYFQNEAQLEKSRLLSDRFSAERPKGSFSTLEIQRTEQGDSAMYLCASSLESEGLGHFGPGTRLTVT.

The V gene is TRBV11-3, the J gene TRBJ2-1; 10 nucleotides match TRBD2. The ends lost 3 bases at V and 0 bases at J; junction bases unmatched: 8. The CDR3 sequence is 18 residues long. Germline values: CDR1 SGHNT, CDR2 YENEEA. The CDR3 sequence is CASSFLAGVFSSYNEQFF. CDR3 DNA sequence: TGTGCCAGCAGCTTCCTAGCGGGGGTGTTCAGCTCCTACAATGAGCAGTTCTTC.

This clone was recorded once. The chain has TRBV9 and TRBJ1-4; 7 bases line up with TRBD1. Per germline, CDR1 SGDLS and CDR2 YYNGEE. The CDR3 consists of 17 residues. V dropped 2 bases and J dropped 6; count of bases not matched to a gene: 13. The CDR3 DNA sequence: TGTGCCAGCAGCGTCGGACCCTTGGACAGGTCTGATGAAAAACTGTTTTTT. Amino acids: CASSVGPLDRSDEKLFF.

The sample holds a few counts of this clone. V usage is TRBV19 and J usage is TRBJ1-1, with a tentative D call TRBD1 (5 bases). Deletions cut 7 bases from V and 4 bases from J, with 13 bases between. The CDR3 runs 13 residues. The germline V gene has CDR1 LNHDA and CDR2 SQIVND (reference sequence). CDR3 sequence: CASILREGTEAFF. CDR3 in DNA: TGTGCCAGTATTCTCAGGGAGGGCACTGAAGCTTTCTTT.

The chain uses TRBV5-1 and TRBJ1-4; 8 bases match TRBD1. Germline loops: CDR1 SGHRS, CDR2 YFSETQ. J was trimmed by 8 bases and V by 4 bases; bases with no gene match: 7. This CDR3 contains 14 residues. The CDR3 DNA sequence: TGCGCCAGCAGCGAGGACAGGGTCCGGGAAAAACTGTTTTTT. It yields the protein CASSEDRVREKLFF. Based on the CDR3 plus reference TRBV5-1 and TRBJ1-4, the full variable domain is KAGVTQTPRYLIKTRGQQVTLSCSPISGHRSVSWYQQTPGQGLQFLFEYFSETQRNKGNFPGRFSGRQFSNSRSEMNVSTLELGDSALYLCASSEDRVREKLFFGSGTQLSVL.

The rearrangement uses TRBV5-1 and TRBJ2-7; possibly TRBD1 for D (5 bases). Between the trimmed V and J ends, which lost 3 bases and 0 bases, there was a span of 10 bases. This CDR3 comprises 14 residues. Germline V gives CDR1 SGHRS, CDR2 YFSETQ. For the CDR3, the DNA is TGCGCCAGCAGCTCTGTGACAGACTCCTACGAGCAGTACTTC. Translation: CASSSVTDSYEQYF.

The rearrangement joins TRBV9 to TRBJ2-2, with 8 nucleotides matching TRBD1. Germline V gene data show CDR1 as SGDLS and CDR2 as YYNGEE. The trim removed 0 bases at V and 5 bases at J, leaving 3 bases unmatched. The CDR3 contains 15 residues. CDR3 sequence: CASSVDTGGTGELFF. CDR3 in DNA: TGTGCCAGCAGCGTAGATACAGGGGGAACCGGGGAGCTGTTTTTT.

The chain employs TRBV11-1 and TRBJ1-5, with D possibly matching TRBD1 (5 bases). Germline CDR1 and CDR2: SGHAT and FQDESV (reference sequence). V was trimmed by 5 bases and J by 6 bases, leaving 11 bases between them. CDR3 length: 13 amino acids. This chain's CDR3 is CASSRAGGQPQHF. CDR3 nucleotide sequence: TGTGCCAGCAGCAGGGCCGGGGGTCAGCCCCAGCATTTT.

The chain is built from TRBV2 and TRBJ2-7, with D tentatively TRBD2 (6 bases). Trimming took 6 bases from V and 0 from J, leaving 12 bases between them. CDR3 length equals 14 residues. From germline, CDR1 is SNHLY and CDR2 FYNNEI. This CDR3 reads CASRGTETSYEQYF. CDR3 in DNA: TGTGCCAGCAGAGGGACTGAAACCTCCTACGAGCAGTACTTC.